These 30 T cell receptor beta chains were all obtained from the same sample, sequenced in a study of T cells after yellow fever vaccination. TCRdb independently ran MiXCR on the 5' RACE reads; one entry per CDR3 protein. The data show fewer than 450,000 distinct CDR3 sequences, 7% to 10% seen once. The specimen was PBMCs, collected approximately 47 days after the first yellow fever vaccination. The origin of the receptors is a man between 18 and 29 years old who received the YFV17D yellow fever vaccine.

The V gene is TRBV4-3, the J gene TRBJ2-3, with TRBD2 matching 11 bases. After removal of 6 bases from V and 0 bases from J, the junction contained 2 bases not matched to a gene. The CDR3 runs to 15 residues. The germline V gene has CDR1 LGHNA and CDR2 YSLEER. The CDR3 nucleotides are TGCGCCAGCAGACGGACTAGCGGGAGCACAGATACGCAGTATTTT. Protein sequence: CASRRTSGSTDTQYF.

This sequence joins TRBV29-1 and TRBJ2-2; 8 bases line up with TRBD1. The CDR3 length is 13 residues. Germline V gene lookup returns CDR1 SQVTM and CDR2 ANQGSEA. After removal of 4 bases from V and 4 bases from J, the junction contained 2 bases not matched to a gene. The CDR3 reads CSVARGRTGELFF. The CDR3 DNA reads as TGCAGCGTTGCCAGGGGGCGCACCGGGGAGCTGTTTTTT.

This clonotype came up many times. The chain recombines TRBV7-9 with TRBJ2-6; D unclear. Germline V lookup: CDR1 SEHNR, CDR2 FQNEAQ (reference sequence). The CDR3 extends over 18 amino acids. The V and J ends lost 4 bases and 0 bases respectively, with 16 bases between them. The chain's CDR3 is CASSSPTDPSSGANVLTF. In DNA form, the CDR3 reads TGTGCCAGCAGCTCCCCGACGGACCCCAGCTCTGGGGCCAACGTCCTGACTTTC. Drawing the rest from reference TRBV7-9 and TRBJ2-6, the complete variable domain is DTGVSQNPRHKITKRGQNVTFRCDPISEHNRLYWYRQTLGQGPEFLTYFQNEAQLEKSRLLSDRFSAERPKGSFSTLEIQRTEQGDSAMYLCASSSPTDPSSGANVLTFGAGSRLTVL.

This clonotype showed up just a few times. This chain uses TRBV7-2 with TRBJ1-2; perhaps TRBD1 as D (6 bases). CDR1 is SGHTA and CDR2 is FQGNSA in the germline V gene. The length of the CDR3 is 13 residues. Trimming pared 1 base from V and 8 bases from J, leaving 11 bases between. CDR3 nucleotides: TGTGCCAGCAGCTTAGGACAGGCCGGCGGCTACACCTTC. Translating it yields CASSLGQAGGYTF.

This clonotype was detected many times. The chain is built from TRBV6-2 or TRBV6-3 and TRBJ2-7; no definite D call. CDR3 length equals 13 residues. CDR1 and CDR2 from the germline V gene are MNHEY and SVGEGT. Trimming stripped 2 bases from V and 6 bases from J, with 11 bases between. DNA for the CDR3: TGTGCCAGCAGTTACGGGGTTGAGCGCGAGCAGTACTTC. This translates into CASSYGVEREQYF.

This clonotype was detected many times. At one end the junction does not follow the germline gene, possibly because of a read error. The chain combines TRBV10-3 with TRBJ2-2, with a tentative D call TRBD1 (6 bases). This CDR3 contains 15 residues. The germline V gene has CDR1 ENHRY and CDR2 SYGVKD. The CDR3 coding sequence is TGTGCCATCACTGAGCTGGACAGCCTCACCGGGGAGCTGTTTTTT. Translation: CAITELDSLTGELFF.

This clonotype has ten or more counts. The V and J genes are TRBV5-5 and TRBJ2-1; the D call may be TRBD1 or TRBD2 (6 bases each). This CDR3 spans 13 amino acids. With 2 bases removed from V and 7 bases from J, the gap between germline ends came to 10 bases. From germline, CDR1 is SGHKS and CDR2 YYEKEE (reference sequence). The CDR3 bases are TGTGCCAGCAGCTTCGGGGGCCCGAATGAGCAGTTCTTC. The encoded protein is CASSFGGPNEQFF.

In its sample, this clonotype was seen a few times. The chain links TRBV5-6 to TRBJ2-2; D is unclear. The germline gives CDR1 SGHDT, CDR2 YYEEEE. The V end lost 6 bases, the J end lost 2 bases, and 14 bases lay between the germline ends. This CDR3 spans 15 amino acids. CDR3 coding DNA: TGTGCCAGCAACAAGGATCCACTAAACACCGGGGAGCTGTTTTTT. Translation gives CASNKDPLNTGELFF.

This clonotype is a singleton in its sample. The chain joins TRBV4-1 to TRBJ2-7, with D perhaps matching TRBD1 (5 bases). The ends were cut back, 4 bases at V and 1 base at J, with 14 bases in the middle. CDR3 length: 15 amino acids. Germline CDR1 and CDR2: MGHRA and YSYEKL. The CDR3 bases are TGCGCCAGCAGCCCACAGGTCGTCGATTCCTACGAGCAGTACGTC. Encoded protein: CASSPQVVDSYEQYV.

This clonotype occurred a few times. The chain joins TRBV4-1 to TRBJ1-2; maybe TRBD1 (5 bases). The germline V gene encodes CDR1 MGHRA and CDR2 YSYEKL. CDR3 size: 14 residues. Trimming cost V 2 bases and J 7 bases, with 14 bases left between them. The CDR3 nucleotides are TGCGCCAGCAGCCAACTATCCGGGGCGGTTGGCTACACCTTC. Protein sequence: CASSQLSGAVGYTF.

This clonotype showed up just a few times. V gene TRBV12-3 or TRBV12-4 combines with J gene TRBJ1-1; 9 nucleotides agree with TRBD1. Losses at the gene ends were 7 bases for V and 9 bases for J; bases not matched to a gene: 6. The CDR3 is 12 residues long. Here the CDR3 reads CASTGQGTKAFF. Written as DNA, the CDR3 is TGTGCCAGCACAGGACAGGGGACCAAAGCTTTCTTT.

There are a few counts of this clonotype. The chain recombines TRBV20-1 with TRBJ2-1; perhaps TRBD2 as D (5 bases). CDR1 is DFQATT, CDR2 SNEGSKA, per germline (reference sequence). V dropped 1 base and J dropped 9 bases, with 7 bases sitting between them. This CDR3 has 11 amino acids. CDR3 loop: CSARAAGEQFF. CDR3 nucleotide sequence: TGCAGTGCTAGAGCTGCGGGTGAGCAGTTCTTC.

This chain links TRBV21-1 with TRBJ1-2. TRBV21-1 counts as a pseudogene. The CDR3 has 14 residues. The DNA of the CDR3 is TGTGCCAGCAGCAAAGATCGTCGGTATAATGGCTACACCTTC. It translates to CASSKDRRYNGYTF.

CDR3 region: CATSDSGPEVEKLFF. CDR3 coding DNA: TGTGCCACCAGTGATTCAGGACCAGAAGTGGAAAAACTGTTTTTT. The chain carries TRBV24-1 and TRBJ1-4; D is uncertain. V was trimmed by 2 bases and J by 8 bases, leaving 14 bases between them. Germline V lookup: CDR1 KGHDR, CDR2 SFDVKD. This CDR3 is built from 15 residues.

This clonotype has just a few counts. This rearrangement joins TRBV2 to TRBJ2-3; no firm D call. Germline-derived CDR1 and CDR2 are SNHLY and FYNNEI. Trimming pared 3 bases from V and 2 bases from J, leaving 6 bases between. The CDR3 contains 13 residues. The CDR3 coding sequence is TGTGCCAGCAGTGATTCCCCCACAGATACGCAGTATTTT. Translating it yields CASSDSPTDTQYF. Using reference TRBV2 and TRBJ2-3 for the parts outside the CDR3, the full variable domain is EPEVTQTPSHQVTQMGQEVILRCVPISNHLYFYWYRQILGQKVEFLVSFYNNEISEKSEIFDDQFSVERPDGSNFTLKIRSTKLEDSAMYFCASSDSPTDTQYFGPGTRLTVL.

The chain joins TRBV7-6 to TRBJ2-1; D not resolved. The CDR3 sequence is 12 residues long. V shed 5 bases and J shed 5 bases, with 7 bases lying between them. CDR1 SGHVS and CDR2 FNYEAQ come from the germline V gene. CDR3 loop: CASSHTNNEQFF. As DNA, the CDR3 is TGTGCCAGCAGCCACACAAACAATGAGCAGTTCTTC.

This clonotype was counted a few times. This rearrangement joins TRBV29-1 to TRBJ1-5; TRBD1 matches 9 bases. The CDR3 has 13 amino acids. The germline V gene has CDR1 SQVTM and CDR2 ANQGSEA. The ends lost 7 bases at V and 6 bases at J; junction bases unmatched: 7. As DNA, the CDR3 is TGCAGCGCCCAGACAGGGGGAGGTCAGCCCCAGCATTTT. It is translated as CSAQTGGGQPQHF.

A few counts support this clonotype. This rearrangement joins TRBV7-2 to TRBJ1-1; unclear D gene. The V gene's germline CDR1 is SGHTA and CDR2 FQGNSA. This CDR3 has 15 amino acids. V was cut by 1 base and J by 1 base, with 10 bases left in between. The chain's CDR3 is CASSLVGGENTEAFF. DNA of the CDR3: TGTGCCAGCAGCTTAGTAGGTGGGGAGAACACTGAAGCTTTCTTT.

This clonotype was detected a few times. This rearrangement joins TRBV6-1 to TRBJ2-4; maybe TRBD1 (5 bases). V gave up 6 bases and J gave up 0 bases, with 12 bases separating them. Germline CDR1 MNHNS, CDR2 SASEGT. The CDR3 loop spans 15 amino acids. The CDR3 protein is CASRNDRLAKNIQYF. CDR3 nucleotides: TGTGCCAGCAGGAACGACAGACTAGCCAAAAACATTCAGTACTTC.

The CDR3 protein is CSVDRGGVNTEAFF. CDR3 sequence (DNA): TGCAGCGTTGACAGGGGAGGAGTGAACACTGAAGCTTTCTTT. V gene TRBV29-1 combines with J gene TRBJ1-1; TRBD1 might be the D (6 bases). Deletions cut 3 bases from V and 0 bases from J, with 11 bases between. The CDR3 is made up of 14 amino acids. CDR1 and CDR2 (germline): SQVTM, ANQGSEA.

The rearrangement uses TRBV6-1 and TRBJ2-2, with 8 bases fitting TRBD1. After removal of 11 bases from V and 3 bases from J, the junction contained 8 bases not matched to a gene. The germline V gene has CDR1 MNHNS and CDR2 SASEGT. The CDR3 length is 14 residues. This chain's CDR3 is CAGRQGPDTGELFF. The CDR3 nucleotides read TGTGCCGGTCGACAGGGGCCGGACACCGGGGAGCTGTTTTTT.

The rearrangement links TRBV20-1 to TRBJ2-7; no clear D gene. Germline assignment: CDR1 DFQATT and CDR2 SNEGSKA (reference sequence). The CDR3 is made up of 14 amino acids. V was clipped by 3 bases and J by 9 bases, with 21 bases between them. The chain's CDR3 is CSASKVPRSGGQYV. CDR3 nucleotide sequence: TGCAGTGCTAGTAAGGTCCCGCGCTCGGGTGGGCAGTACGTC.

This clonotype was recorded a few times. The chain's CDR3 is CASSHLTASEAFF. The CDR3 DNA reads TGTGCCAGCAGCCATTTGACAGCCTCTGAAGCTTTCTTT. The rearrangement links TRBV6-6 to TRBJ1-1; D possibly corresponds to TRBD1 (5 bases). The CDR3 extends over 13 amino acids. Trimming stripped 6 bases from V and 6 bases from J, with 14 bases between. CDR1 and CDR2 from the germline V gene are MNHNY and SVGAGI (reference sequence).

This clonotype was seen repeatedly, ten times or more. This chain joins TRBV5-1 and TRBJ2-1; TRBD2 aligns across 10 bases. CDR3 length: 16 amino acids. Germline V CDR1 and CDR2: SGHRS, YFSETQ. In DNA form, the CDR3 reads TGCTCCTCCAGCCCCGGACTAGCGGCACTCTACAATGAGCAGTTCTTC. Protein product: CSSSPGLAALYNEQFF.

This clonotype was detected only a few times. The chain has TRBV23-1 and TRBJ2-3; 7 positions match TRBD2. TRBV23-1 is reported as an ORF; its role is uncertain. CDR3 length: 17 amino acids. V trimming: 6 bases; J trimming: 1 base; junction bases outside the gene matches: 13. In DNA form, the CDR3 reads TGCGCCAGCAGCCTGCCCTGGGGGGGAATCGGCACAGATACGCAGTATTTT. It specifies CASSLPWGGIGTDTQYF.

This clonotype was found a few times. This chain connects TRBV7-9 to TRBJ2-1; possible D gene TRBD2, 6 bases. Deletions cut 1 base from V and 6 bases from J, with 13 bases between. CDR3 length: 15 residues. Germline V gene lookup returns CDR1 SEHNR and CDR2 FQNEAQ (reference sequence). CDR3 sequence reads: CASSLVRLATNEQFF. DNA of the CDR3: TGTGCCAGCAGCTTAGTGCGGCTAGCGACCAATGAGCAGTTCTTC. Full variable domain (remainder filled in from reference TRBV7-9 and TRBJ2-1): DTGVSQNPRHKITKRGQNVTFRCDPISEHNRLYWYRQTLGQGPEFLTYFQNEAQLEKSRLLSDRFSAERPKGSFSTLEIQRTEQGDSAMYLCASSLVRLATNEQFFGPGTRLTVL.

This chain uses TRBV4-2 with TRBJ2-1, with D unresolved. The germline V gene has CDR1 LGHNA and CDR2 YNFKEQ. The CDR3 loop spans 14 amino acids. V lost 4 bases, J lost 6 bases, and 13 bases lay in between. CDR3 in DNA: TGTGCCAGCAGCCCCGGGCGCCTGTGCAATGAGCAGTTCTTC. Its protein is CASSPGRLCNEQFF.

CDR3 sequence reads: CASSVTGPPTVNEQFF. The CDR3 DNA is TGTGCCAGCAGCGTAACTGGACCCCCGACGGTTAATGAGCAGTTCTTC. J is TRBJ2-1 and V is TRBV7-2; D ambiguous. Per the germline V gene, CDR1 is SGHTA and CDR2 is FQGNSA. The CDR3 is 16 residues long. Trimming removed 5 bases at V and 7 bases at J, with 21 bases between.

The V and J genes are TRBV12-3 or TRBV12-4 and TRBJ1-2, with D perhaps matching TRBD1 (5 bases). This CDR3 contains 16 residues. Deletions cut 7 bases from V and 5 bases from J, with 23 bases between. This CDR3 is CASTRDSHGAAYGYTF. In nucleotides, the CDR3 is TGTGCCAGCACCCGTGACTCCCATGGGGCAGCATATGGCTACACCTTC.

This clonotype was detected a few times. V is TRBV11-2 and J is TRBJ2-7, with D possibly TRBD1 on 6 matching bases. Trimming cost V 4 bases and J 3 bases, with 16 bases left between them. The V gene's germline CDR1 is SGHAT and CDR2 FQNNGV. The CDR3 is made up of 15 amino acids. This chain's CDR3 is CASSWGPGRFYEQYF. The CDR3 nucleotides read TGTGCCAGCAGCTGGGGGCCGGGACGATTCTACGAGCAGTACTTC.